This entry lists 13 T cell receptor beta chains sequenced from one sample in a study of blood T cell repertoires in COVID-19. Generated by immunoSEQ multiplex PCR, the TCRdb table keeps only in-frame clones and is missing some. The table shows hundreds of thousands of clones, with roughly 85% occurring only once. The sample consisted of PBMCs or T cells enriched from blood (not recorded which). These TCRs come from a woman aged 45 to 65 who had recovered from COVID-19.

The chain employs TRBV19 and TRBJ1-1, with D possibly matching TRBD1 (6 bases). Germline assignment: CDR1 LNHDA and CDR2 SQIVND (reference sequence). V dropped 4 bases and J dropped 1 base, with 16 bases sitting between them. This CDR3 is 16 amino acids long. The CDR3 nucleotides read TGTGCCAGTAGTACACCCAGGGGTCGGGGGAACACTGAAGCTTTCTTT. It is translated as CASSTPRGRGNTEAFF.

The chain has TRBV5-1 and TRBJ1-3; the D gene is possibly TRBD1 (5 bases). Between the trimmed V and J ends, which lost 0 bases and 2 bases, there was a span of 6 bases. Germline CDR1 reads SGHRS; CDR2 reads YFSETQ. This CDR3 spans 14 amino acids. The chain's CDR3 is CASSLVQAGNTIYF. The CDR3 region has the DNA TGCGCCAGCAGCTTGGTACAGGCTGGAAACACCATATATTTT.

Here the CDR3 DNA reads TGTGCCAGCAGTGATACAGGGGACTATGGCTACACCTTC. Its protein product is CASSDTGDYGYTF. V gene TRBV6-2 or TRBV6-3 combines with J gene TRBJ1-2, with 7 nucleotides matching TRBD1. Germline CDR1 MNHEY, CDR2 SVGEGT. CDR3 size: 13 residues. Trimming removed 5 bases from V and 3 bases from J; junction bases left unmatched: 3.

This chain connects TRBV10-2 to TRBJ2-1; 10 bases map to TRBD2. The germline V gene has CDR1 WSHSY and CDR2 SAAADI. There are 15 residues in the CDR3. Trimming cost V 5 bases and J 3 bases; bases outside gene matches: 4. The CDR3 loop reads CASSLVAGGYNEQFF. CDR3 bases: TGCGCCAGCAGTCTCGTAGCGGGGGGCTACAATGAGCAGTTCTTC.

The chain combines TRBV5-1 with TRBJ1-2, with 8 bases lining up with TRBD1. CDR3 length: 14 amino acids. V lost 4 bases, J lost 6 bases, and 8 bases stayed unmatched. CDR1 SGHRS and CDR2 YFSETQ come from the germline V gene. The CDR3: CASSGTGTLNGYTF. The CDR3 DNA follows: TGCGCCAGCAGCGGGACAGGCACATTAAATGGCTACACCTTC.

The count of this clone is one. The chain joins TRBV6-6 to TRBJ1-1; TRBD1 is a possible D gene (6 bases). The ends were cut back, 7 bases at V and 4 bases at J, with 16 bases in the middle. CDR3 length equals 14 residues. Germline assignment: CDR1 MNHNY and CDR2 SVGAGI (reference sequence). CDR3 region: CASTPSQGVTEAFF. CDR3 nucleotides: TGTGCCAGCACCCCCTCACAGGGAGTCACTGAAGCTTTCTTT.

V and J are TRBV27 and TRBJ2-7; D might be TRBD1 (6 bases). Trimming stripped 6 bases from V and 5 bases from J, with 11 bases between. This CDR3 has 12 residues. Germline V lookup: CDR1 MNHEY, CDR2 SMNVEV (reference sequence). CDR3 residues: CASSDQGNEQYF. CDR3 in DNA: TGTGCCAGCAGCGATCAGGGGAACGAGCAGTACTTC.

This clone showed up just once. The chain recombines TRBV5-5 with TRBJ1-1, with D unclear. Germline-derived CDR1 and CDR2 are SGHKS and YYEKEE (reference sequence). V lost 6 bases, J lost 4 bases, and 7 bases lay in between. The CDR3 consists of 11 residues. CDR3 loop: CASTLVTEAFF. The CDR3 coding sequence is TGTGCCAGCACCCTTGTCACTGAAGCTTTCTTT.

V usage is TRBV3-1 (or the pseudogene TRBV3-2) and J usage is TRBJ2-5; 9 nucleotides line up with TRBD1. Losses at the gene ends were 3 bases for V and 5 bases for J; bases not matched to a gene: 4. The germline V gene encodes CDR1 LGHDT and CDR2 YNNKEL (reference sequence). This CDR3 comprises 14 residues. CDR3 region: CASSQRTGVETQYF. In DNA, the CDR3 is TGTGCCAGCAGCCAGAGGACAGGGGTTGAGACCCAGTACTTC.

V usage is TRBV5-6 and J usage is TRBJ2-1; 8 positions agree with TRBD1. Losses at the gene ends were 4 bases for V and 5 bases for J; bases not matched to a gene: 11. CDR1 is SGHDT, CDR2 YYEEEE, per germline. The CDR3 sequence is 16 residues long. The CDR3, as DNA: TGTGCCAGCAGCGACTCAGGGGGCTGGGCCAACAATGAGCAGTTCTTC. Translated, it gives CASSDSGGWANNEQFF. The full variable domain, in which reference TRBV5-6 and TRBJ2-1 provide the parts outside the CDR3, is DAGVTQSPTHLIKTRGQQVTLRCSPKSGHDTVSWYQQALGQGPQFIFQYYEEEERQRGNFPDRFSGHQFPNYSSELNVNALLLGDSALYLCASSDSGGWANNEQFFGPGTRLTVL.

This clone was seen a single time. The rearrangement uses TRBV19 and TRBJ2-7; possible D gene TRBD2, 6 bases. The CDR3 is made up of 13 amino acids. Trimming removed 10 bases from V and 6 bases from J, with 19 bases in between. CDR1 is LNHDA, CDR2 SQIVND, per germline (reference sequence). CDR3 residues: CATGASGDSEQYF. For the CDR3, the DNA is TGTGCCACTGGGGCCTCGGGGGACTCCGAGCAGTACTTC.

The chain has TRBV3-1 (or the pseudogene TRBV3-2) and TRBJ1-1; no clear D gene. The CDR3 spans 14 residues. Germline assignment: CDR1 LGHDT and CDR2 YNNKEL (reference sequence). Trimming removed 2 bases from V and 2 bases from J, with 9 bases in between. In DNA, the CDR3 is TGTGCCAGCAGCCAAAGTCGAGGAAACACTGAAGCTTTCTTT. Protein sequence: CASSQSRGNTEAFF.

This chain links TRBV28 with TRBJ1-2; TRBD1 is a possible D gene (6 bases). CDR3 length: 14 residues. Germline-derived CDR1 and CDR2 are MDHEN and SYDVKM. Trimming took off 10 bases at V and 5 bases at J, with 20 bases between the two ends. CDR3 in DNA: TGTGCCACCACTTATCCAGGGGTTGGGTATGGCTACACCTTC. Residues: CATTYPGVGYGYTF.